In this sample, the clone carrying this T cell receptor (beta chain) turned up a few times. TCRdb passed the RT-PCR reads through MiXCR, listing each CDR3 protein once. This table holds some 87,000 distinct CDR3 sequences, 40% to 60% found once. The record originates from a study of patients and donors after allogeneic stem cell transplantation. The CDR3 is 16 amino acids. From germline, CDR1 is MGHRA and CDR2 YSYEKL. Deletions cut 1 base from V and 1 base from J, with 13 bases between. The sequencing sample was made of blood, either unsorted or a sorted T cell fraction (not recorded which). This chain uses TRBV4-1 with TRBJ1-1, with D maybe TRBD1 (5 bases). The TCR sequence derives from a human donor who was either an allogeneic HSCT recipient or a stem cell or donor lymphocyte infusion donor (not recorded which). It is not recorded whose cells these are; they may come from a transplant donor. CDR3 nucleotide sequence: TGCGCCAGCAGCCAAGCATATAATCAGGGGAACACTGAAGCTTTCTTT. Protein sequence: CASSQAYNQGNTEAFF.